The next 5 T cell receptor beta chains were all read from a single sample in a study of Graves' ophthalmopathy and Graves' hyperthyroidism. The study amplified TCR beta CDR3 regions using RNA transcripts. An initial RT-PCR round employing HTBI primers preceded a second-round multiplex PCR. TCRdb re-called the multiplex PCR reads through MiXCR, storing one row per CDR3 protein. The sample has some 370,000 distinct CDR3 sequences, about 18% seen once. The sequenced sample was peripheral blood. These receptors came from an adult woman with stable Graves' hyperthyroidism.

This clonotype was seen ten or more times. The rearrangement uses TRBV30 and TRBJ2-2; 9 bases agree with TRBD1. V lost 3 bases, J lost 6 bases, and 5 bases stayed unmatched. The CDR3 extends over 14 amino acids. Germline V gene lookup returns CDR1 GTSNPN and CDR2 SVGIG (reference sequence). CDR3 region: CAWRETGGAGELFF. The CDR3 region has the DNA TGTGCCTGGAGGGAAACAGGGGGCGCCGGGGAGCTGTTTTTT.

Of note for this clonotype: Possible read error: a much larger clone is one base away. Because it lacks the conserved phenylalanine or tryptophan at the end, this CDR3 is likely a read error. The chain uses TRBV20-1 and TRBJ2-7; D gene ambiguous. V lost 5 bases and J 4 bases, leaving 6 bases between the germline ends. The CDR3 is made up of 10 amino acids. The V gene's germline CDR1 is DFQATT and CDR2 SNEGSKA (reference sequence). DNA of the CDR3: TGCAGTGCTTCCTTATACGAGCAGTACTAC. Its translation is CSASLYEQYY.

This clonotype occurred many times. The J gene is TRBJ2-2, the V gene TRBV12-3 or TRBV12-4; no clear D. V dropped 5 bases and J dropped 6 bases, with 10 bases sitting between them. This CDR3 spans 13 amino acids. CDR3 bases: TGTGCCAGCAGTCCCAGAGTTTCCGGGGAGCTGTTTTTT. Its protein is CASSPRVSGELFF.

In this sample, this clonotype turned up many times. CDR3 DNA sequence: TGTGCCAGCAGAGGACAGGGGGCAGGATCCGGGGAGCTGTTTTTT. It translates to CASRGQGAGSGELFF. This sequence joins TRBV6-4 and TRBJ2-2; 11 bases fit TRBD1. Germline CDR1 reads MRHNA; CDR2 reads SNTAGT. CDR3 length: 15 amino acids. With V trimmed by 6 bases and J by 6 bases, 6 bases remained unmatched.

This clonotype was found many times. The chain joins TRBV7-3 to TRBJ1-6; D is uncertain. With 8 bases removed from V and 7 bases from J, the gap between germline ends came to 12 bases. The CDR3 runs to 13 residues. CDR1 is SGHTA, CDR2 FQGTGA, per germline. This CDR3 reads CASGEVENSPLHF. CDR3 bases: TGTGCCAGCGGTGAAGTCGAAAATTCACCCCTCCACTTT.